This T cell receptor (beta chain) was recorded in a study of Ad26.COV2.S vaccination and SARS-CoV-2 variants (dated by TCRdb to about 2021). Describing the broader study: Vaccine-arm donors were drawn from COV1001, a multicentre, randomized, double-blind, placebo-controlled phase I-IIa trial of Ad26.COV2.S in healthy adults. Ad26.COV2.S was administered intramuscularly at a dose of 5x10^10 or 1x10^11 viral particles, either as one shot or as two shots given 56 days apart. TCRbeta repertoire sequencing served as the tool for gauging how specific and how broad the SARS-CoV-2-reactive T cell receptors were following Ad26.COV2.S vaccination. The TCR-sequenced set comprised approximately 32 samples: about 19 Ad26.COV2.S vaccine recipients, 5 placebo recipients and 8 SARS-CoV-2 convalescent individuals. Trial participants were randomized into five groups of five, in which low-dose or high-dose Ad26.COV2.S was given once or twice, or placebo was given on both occasions. Blinding of investigators to trial group allocation was maintained during experiments and outcome assessment.

What the treatment or condition label conveys for this sample: around 19 received Ad26.COV2.S at low or high dose, single or two shots; a few received placebo; per-sample allocation not given. For vaccine and placebo recipients, the sequenced repertoires came from samples collected on day 63 after the first injection. In Cohort 1b, 20 to 25 adults aged 18-55 years were enrolled at a single site in Boston, USA, between 29 July and 7 August 2020. As a vaccine, Ad26.COV2.S was a replication-incompetent adenovirus type 26 vector that expressed a prefusion-stabilized SARS-CoV-2 spike protein derived from the original Wuhan strain. As for this clone: No cognate antigen has been identified for it. One end of the junction varies from germline; a read error may be responsible.

The immunoSEQ Assay was the method used to sequence TCRbeta CDR3 regions. After extraction, genomic DNA underwent amplification by bias-controlled multiplex PCR, followed by high-throughput sequencing. Per the source publication's procedure: To quantify the absolute abundance of every unique TCRbeta CDR3 region, sequences were collapsed and filtered. T cell fraction was estimated by normalizing TCRbeta template counts to usable DNA, which was measured by amplifying reference genes present in all nucleated cells. Repertoire TCRs were annotated as SARS-CoV-2-specific by exact matching of V gene, CDR3 amino acid sequence and J gene to a known reactive TCR set. The reference SARS-CoV-2 TCR set came from MIRA and was filtered for enrichment in COVID-19-positive ImmuneCODE repertoires, removing public or cross-reactive TCRs. Using the MIRA antigens, annotated TCRs were further analysed by specific ORF or by position within an ORF. Breadth was defined as the number of annotated unique rearrangements divided by the total number of unique productive rearrangements, and depth was defined as the summed frequency of the annotated unique rearrangements. Group comparisons of TCR breadth used two-sided Wilcoxon rank-sum tests. The clones in this table, taken by TCRdb from immuneACCESS, are in-frame only. Not every clone is retained; where verified, under half of the shortfall comes from an unresolved V gene, and the cause of the rest is unknown. V, J and clone size derive from that table, while D and trimming were established from the DNA sequence. Recorded for this sample are 300,000 to 400,000 clones; more than 75% of them occurred a single time. Of the sample, roughly 3.1% is held by the ten largest clones.

Results and caveats for the whole study, not just this receptor: The study was not powered for comparison of responses between vaccine doses or regimens. It was noted by the authors that total T cell responses may have been underestimated by the TCR breadth and depth analyses. Non-spike TCR breadth was comparable between vaccine and placebo recipients, consistent with the vaccine containing only spike. Ad26.COV2.S recipients had higher spike-specific TCR breadth than placebo recipients (P = 0.0014). Substantial breadth of spike-specific CD8+ and CD4+ T cell responses was reported after vaccination.

The receptor comes from a person between 18 and 65 years old who received the Ad26.COV2.S COVID-19 vaccine or a placebo. The source material was peripheral blood, sampled in a trial of Ad26.COV2.S vaccine versus placebo.

Here the CDR3 is given as CASSLGRYEQYF. Here is the DNA: TGTGCCAGCAGCCTAGGGAGATACGAGCAGTACTTC. The chain is made from TRBV13 and TRBJ2-7; tentative D gene TRBD2, with 5 bases matching. The CDR3 has 12 amino acids, counting the end cysteine and phenylalanine. The entry retains the CDR3 DNA only, 36 bases that are in frame from base 1. Based on the germline V gene (reference sequence), the CDR1 and CDR2 sequences are PRHDT and FYEKMQ.